This T cell receptor (beta chain) is drawn from a study of T cell responses to AZD1222 COVID-19 vaccine. Data came from immunoSEQ multiplex PCR; TCRdb stores just in-frame clones and leaves some out. The table lists 150,000 to 170,000 clones, about 88% of them singletons. The starting material was peripheral blood, obtained on day 0 of AZD1222 vaccination. This clonotype originated in an adult in good health.

DNA for the CDR3: TGTGCCAGCAGTGAAAATAGGGCCTATAATTCACCCCTCCACTTT. Its translation: CASSENRAYNSPLHF. The rearrangement uses TRBV2 and TRBJ1-6; D unclear. V was clipped by 2 bases and J by 2 bases, with 7 bases between them. The CDR3 has 15 amino acids. Per germline, CDR1 SNHLY and CDR2 FYNNEI.